The source of this T cell receptor (beta chain) is a study of OX40 agonist ivuxolimab in advanced cancers. Findings and caveats of the study: In the 0.1 to 3.0 mg/kg range, CD4+ and CD8+ blood T cells had expanded clonally by week 6.

This clone has a single count. Its antigen remains unidentified. Data came from immunoSEQ multiplex PCR; TCRdb stores just in-frame clones and leaves some out. The table includes approximately 50,000 clones, approximately 80% detected once. V lost 4 bases and J 4 bases, leaving 11 bases between the germline ends. The germline CDR1 and CDR2 sequences are MGHDK and SYGVNS. The CDR3 has 15 amino acids. The TCR sequence derives from an adult with an advanced solid tumor such as melanoma, head and neck, liver or kidney cancer. The V gene is TRBV25-1, the J gene TRBJ2-6; D remains ambiguous. Sequencing used CD4+ or CD8+ T cells sorted from blood, obtained in a trial of the OX40 agonist ivuxolimab. CDR3 bases: TGTGCCAGCAGTGTAGCAGTCCCCGGGGCCAACGTCCTGACTTTC. Protein product: CASSVAVPGANVLTF.